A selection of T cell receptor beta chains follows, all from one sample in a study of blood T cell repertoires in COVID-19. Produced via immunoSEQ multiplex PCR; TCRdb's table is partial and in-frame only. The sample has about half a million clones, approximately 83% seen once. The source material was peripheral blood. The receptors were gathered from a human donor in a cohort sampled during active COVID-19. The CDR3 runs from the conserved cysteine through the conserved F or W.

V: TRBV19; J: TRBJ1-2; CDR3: CASLTGVNGYTF
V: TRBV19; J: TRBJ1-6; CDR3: CASSIGQGSSYNSPLHF
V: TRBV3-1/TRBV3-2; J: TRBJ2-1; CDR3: CASSLLFSGTTSYNEQFF
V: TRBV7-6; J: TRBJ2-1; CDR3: CASSRKTSGTYNEQFF
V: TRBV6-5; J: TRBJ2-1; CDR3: CASSSRLAGTYNEQFF
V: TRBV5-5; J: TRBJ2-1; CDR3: CASSLDRVSYNEQFF
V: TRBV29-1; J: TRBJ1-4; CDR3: CSVDVQGTLFF
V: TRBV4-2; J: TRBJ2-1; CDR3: CASSQEPAGVPYNEQFF
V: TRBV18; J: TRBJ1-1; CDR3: CASSPDRTNTEAFF
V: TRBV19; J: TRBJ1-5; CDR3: CASTDRVGQPQHF
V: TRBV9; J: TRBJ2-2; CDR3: CASSARQDRTGELFF
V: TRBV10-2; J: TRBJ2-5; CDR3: CASRPGLAGEETQYF
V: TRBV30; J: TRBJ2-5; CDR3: CAWSVSQETQYF
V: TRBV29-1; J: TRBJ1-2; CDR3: CSVSYHPGQGAYGYGYTF
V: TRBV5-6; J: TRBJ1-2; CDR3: CASSLTGEDGYTF
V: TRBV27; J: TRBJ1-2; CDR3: CASSPQQALSYGYTF
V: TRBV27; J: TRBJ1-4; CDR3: CASSFGGDEKLFF
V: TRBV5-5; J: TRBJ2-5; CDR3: CASSSPYRSPQETQYF
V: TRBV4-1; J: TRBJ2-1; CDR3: CASSSYSGKEFSEQFF
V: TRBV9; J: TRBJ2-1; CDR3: CASSERLAGGSSYNEQFF
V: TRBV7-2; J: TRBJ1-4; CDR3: CASSWGGGNEKLFF
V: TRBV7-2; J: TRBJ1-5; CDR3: CASSLTGDQPQHF
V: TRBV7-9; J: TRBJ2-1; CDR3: CASSYKGAGHFGEQFF
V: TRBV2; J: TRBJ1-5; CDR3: CASIGTFGQPQHF
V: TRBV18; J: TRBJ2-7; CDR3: CASSPRDLALYEQYF
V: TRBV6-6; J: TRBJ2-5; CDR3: CASSWGTSPPQETQYF
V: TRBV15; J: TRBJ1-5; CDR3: CATSRAGRDQPQHF
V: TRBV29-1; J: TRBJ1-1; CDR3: CSVEAGQGLTEAFF